These 27 T cell receptor beta chains share one sample of origin, sequenced in a study of blood T cell repertoires in COVID-19. TCRdb's table, derived via immunoSEQ multiplex PCR, lists solely in-frame clones and lacks some. Of some 85,000 clones listed, roughly nine tenths are singletons. Material: peripheral blood. The receptors shown here come from a man aged 50-60 years with acute or convalescent COVID-19.

CDR3 sequence: CASSPGSHPYEQYF. As DNA, the CDR3 is TGTGCCAGCAGTCCAGGGTCACACCCCTACGAGCAGTACTTC. The rearrangement links TRBV6-6 to TRBJ2-7; possible D gene TRBD1, 5 bases. V shed 5 bases and J shed 2 bases, with 13 bases lying between them. The CDR3 spans 14 residues. Germline loops: CDR1 MNHNY, CDR2 SVGAGI (reference sequence).

The chain employs TRBV7-6 and TRBJ2-7; 7 nucleotides match TRBD1. Unmatched junction bases numbered 9, after V lost 5 bases and J lost 2 bases. Germline values: CDR1 SGHVS, CDR2 FNYEAQ. This CDR3 spans 15 amino acids. The CDR3 reads CASSPTGASTYEQYF. CDR3 sequence (DNA): TGTGCCAGCAGCCCTACAGGGGCGAGTACCTACGAGCAGTACTTC.

This rearrangement joins TRBV6-5 to TRBJ2-2, with 8 bases lining up with TRBD2. CDR1 is MNHEY, CDR2 SVGAGI, per germline. The trim removed 6 bases at V and 5 bases at J, leaving 8 bases unmatched. The CDR3 runs to 15 residues. CDR3 coding DNA: TGTGCCAGCAGACCCGGGGGGGCAGGAACCGGGGAGCTGTTTTTT. This sequence encodes CASRPGGAGTGELFF.

This sequence joins TRBV7-9 and TRBJ1-1; 12 bases are shared with TRBD1. CDR3 length: 15 amino acids. CDR1 and CDR2 from the germline V gene are SEHNR and FQNEAQ (reference sequence). With V trimmed by 1 base and J by 4 bases, 1 base remained unmatched. The CDR3 is CASSLGDRGLTEAFF. The CDR3 nucleotides read TGTGCCAGCAGCTTAGGGGACAGGGGGCTCACTGAAGCTTTCTTT.

This chain's CDR3 is CASSQGVGGSSAYGYTF. In DNA form, the CDR3 reads TGTGCCAGCAGCCAAGGGGTGGGCGGGAGCTCGGCCTATGGCTACACCTTC. This chain links TRBV3-1 (or the pseudogene TRBV3-2) with TRBJ1-2; D gene ambiguous. Looked up from germline, CDR1 is LGHDT and CDR2 is YNNKEL (reference sequence). CDR3 length: 17 residues. The germline V and J ends were trimmed by 1 base and 4 bases, with 19 bases remaining between them.

This rearrangement joins TRBV2 to TRBJ1-2; D is uncertain. The CDR3 has 13 amino acids. V shed 5 bases and J shed 0 bases, with 7 bases lying between them. Germline values: CDR1 SNHLY, CDR2 FYNNEI. Here the CDR3 reads CASSRDPNYGYTF. The CDR3, as DNA: TGTGCCAGCAGTAGAGATCCTAACTATGGCTACACCTTC.

This clone was observed a handful of times. This sequence joins TRBV28 and TRBJ2-7, with a tentative D call TRBD1 (5 bases). V was shortened by 7 bases and J by 5 bases, with 12 bases between the two germline ends. Per the germline V gene, CDR1 is MDHEN and CDR2 is SYDVKM. CDR3 size: 12 residues. The DNA for the CDR3 is TGTGCCAGCACCAGCTCAGGGAACGAGCAGTACTTC. Encoded protein: CASTSSGNEQYF. Supplemented by reference TRBV28 and TRBJ2-7, the full variable domain reads DVKVTQSSRYLVKRTGEKVFLECVQDMDHENMFWYRQDPGLGLRLIYFSYDVKMKEKGDIPEGYSVSREKKERFSLILESASTNQTSMYLCASTSSGNEQYFGPGTRLTVT.

The chain uses TRBV7-2 and TRBJ2-3; TRBD2 matches 10 bases. J lost 4 bases, V lost 5 bases, and 6 bases had no gene match. The CDR3 runs 15 residues. The germline V gene has CDR1 SGHTA and CDR2 FQGNSA. The CDR3 DNA is TGTGCCAGCAGCCAGCGGGGGGGCAGATCAGATACGCAGTATTTT. This gives the protein CASSQRGGRSDTQYF.

CDR3 nucleotides: TGTGCCAGCAGCCGAGAGTTGTCTGGGGCCAACGTCCTGACTTTC. Encoded protein: CASSRELSGANVLTF. The chain uses TRBV6-6 and TRBJ2-6; D unresolved. The V end was cut by 6 bases, the J end by 1 base, with 10 bases between. The CDR3 has 15 residues. Germline values: CDR1 MNHNY, CDR2 SVGAGI (reference sequence).

This clone has at least ten counts. This chain uses TRBV15 with TRBJ1-1; D uncertain. V lost 3 bases and J lost 0, with 5 bases in between. Germline CDR1 LNHNV, CDR2 YYDKDF (reference sequence). The CDR3 has 13 residues. The DNA of the CDR3 is TGTGCCACCAGCAGTACGGTGAACACTGAAGCTTTCTTT. Translated: CATSSTVNTEAFF.

V and J are TRBV30 and TRBJ2-7; TRBD1 agrees at 7 bases. The CDR3 covers 13 residues. J was trimmed by 2 bases and V by 2 bases; bases with no gene match: 3. Per the germline V gene, CDR1 is GTSNPN and CDR2 is SVGIG (reference sequence). CDR3 protein: CAWSTGVPYEQYF. The CDR3 coding sequence is TGTGCCTGGAGTACAGGGGTTCCCTACGAGCAGTACTTC.

A few counts support this clone. The rearrangement uses TRBV28 and TRBJ1-5, with D possibly TRBD1 on 5 matching bases. Germline V gene sequence: CDR1 MDHEN, CDR2 SYDVKM. This CDR3 has 15 residues. Trimming cost V 7 bases and J 4 bases, with 17 bases left between them. The CDR3 coding sequence is TGTGCCAGCACTAGCGGGGGGAGAGGAAATCAGCCCCAGCATTTT. Translating gives CASTSGGRGNQPQHF.

The chain employs TRBV7-8 and TRBJ1-5; the D is unclear. V lost 7 bases and J lost 2, with 9 bases in between. CDR3 length: 13 residues. CDR1 and CDR2 from the germline V gene are SGHVS and FQNEAQ. CDR3: CASNPGGNQPQHF. The CDR3 DNA is TGTGCCAGCAACCCCGGGGGCAATCAGCCCCAGCATTTT.

The gene calls are TRBV2 and TRBJ2-1, with a tentative D call TRBD2 (6 bases). Trimming removed 4 bases from V and 0 bases from J, with 10 bases in between. CDR3 length: 15 amino acids. Germline V gene lookup returns CDR1 SNHLY and CDR2 FYNNEI. The CDR3 DNA follows: TGTGCCAGCAGTGTTACGGGGGACTCCTACAATGAGCAGTTCTTC. It translates to CASSVTGDSYNEQFF.

The V call is TRBV13, the J call TRBJ2-3; the D gene is possibly TRBD1 (6 bases). This CDR3 is built from 16 residues. With 3 bases removed from V and 4 bases from J, the gap between germline ends came to 17 bases. Germline lookup yields CDR1 PRHDT and CDR2 FYEKMQ (reference sequence). CDR3 sequence: CASSLSGHAASDTQYF. The CDR3 DNA is TGTGCCAGCAGCTTGTCGGGACATGCCGCGTCAGATACGCAGTATTTT.

The chain is built from TRBV4-1 and TRBJ2-2; 7 bases fit TRBD2. There are 15 residues in the CDR3. The germline V gene encodes CDR1 MGHRA and CDR2 YSYEKL. V shed 6 bases, J shed 2 bases, and the junction held 6 bases outside the gene matches. The CDR3 here is CASSYRTRNTGELFF. The CDR3 nucleotides read TGCGCCAGCAGTTACAGGACTAGAAACACCGGGGAGCTGTTTTTT.

The rearrangement links TRBV5-5 to TRBJ2-7, with D maybe TRBD2 (5 bases). Germline lookup yields CDR1 SGHKS and CDR2 YYEKEE (reference sequence). The CDR3 totals 15 residues. The germline V and J ends were trimmed by 3 bases and 1 base, with 14 bases remaining between them. The CDR3 region has the DNA TGTGCCAGCAGCTGGGAACCCGGGGTGTCCTACGAGCAGTACGTC. It yields the protein CASSWEPGVSYEQYV.

The V call is TRBV6-5, the J call TRBJ1-3; 7 bases agree with TRBD1. This CDR3 contains 15 residues. Germline loops: CDR1 MNHEY, CDR2 SVGAGI. Losses at the gene ends were 4 bases for V and 2 bases for J; bases not matched to a gene: 5. For the CDR3, the DNA is TGTGCCAGCAGTTCTCCCGGGACAGCTGGAAACACCATATATTTT. This codes for CASSSPGTAGNTIYF.

The V call is TRBV4-1, the J call TRBJ2-3, with TRBD2 identical over 8 bases. This CDR3 spans 14 amino acids. The junction had 4 bases not matched to a gene; V was cut back by 5 bases and J by 3 bases. Germline values: CDR1 MGHRA, CDR2 YSYEKL. The CDR3 DNA reads as TGCGCCAGCAGCTACGCGGGGGGAACAGATACGCAGTATTTT. It specifies CASSYAGGTDTQYF.

The genes are TRBV5-1 and TRBJ1-5, with D unresolved. This CDR3 has 13 amino acids. Germline V CDR1 and CDR2: SGHRS, YFSETQ. The V end was cut by 4 bases, the J end by 2 bases, with 7 bases between. CDR3 in DNA: TGCGCCAGCAGCCAGGAGGGCAATCAGCCCCAGCATTTT. Its protein product is CASSQEGNQPQHF.

J is TRBJ2-5 and V is TRBV7-9; 10 nucleotides match TRBD2. The CDR3 totals 14 residues. Germline loops: CDR1 SEHNR, CDR2 FQNEAQ (reference sequence). The V and J ends lost 5 bases and 5 bases, in that order; junction bases with no gene match: 5. CDR3 in amino acids: CASSISGGAETQYF. DNA of the CDR3: TGTGCCAGCAGCATAAGCGGGGGGGCGGAGACCCAGTACTTC.

The table lists this clone with a few counts. The CDR3 is CASSIQSEAFF. CDR3 sequence (DNA): TGTGCCAGTAGTATACAGTCTGAAGCTTTCTTT. V and J are TRBV19 and TRBJ1-1; no clear D. The CDR3 totals 11 residues. Trimming took 2 bases from V and 6 from J, leaving 4 bases between them. Germline V gives CDR1 LNHDA, CDR2 SQIVND (reference sequence).

This chain links TRBV7-9 with TRBJ1-2, with 7 bases aligning to TRBD1. Looked up from germline, CDR1 is SEHNR and CDR2 is FQNEAQ (reference sequence). The CDR3 covers 13 residues. J was trimmed by 10 bases and V by 4 bases; bases with no gene match: 9. The CDR3 DNA reads TGTGCCAGCAGCTCCACCGGGACAGAATTCTACACCTTC. This translates into CASSSTGTEFYTF.

This clone is a singleton in its sample. V usage is TRBV2 and J usage is TRBJ1-1, with 12 bases that match TRBD1. Germline V gene lookup returns CDR1 SNHLY and CDR2 FYNNEI. Trimming took 5 bases from V and 4 from J; bases not matched to a gene: 14. This CDR3 has 18 residues. The DNA of the CDR3 is TGTGCCAGCAGTCCCTTTATGGGACAGGGGGCGAAGAGCACTGAAGCTTTCTTT. Its protein is CASSPFMGQGAKSTEAFF.

This chain uses TRBV30 with TRBJ1-5, with D uncertain. The CDR3 covers 12 residues. V lost 8 bases and J 7 bases, leaving 15 bases between the germline ends. The germline V gene has CDR1 GTSNPN and CDR2 SVGIG (reference sequence). The CDR3 DNA reads TGTGCCACCGGCGGGCCGCAGCAGCCCCAGCATTTT. Its protein product is CATGGPQQPQHF.

This chain links TRBV7-3 with TRBJ2-2, with D possibly matching TRBD1 (6 bases). Germline assignment: CDR1 SGHTA and CDR2 FQGTGA. Trimming removed 5 bases at V and 1 base at J, with 11 bases between. The CDR3 sequence is 15 residues long. CDR3: CASSVQGQNTGELFF. The DNA for the CDR3 is TGTGCCAGCAGCGTCCAGGGACAGAACACCGGGGAGCTGTTTTTT.

The chain is built from TRBV7-8 and TRBJ1-1; no clear D. CDR1 and CDR2 (germline): SGHVS, FQNEAQ. V was clipped by 0 bases and J by 0 bases, with 14 bases between them. The CDR3 has 17 residues. The CDR3 bases are TGTGCCAGCAGCTTAGCGGTTACCAGACAAATGAACACTGAAGCTTTCTTT. Protein: CASSLAVTRQMNTEAFF.